These T cell receptor beta chains were read from a single sample in a study of lymphopenia after photon versus proton radiotherapy. Only in-frame clones appear in the TCRdb table, and some are missing; sequencing was by immunoSEQ multiplex PCR. The sample lists tens of thousands of clones; just over 90% were seen once. The sample consisted of peripheral blood, taken from a patient treated with photon-based radiotherapy. These receptor sequences come from a woman aged 70-85 years with pancreatic cancer. CDR3s include the opening cysteine and the closing phenylalanine or tryptophan. A D gene is named only where the DNA matches it firmly. Only some rows state a clone size, as once, few, many or a class for expanded clones.

d_call: NA; v_call: TRBV5-1; clone_size: NA; j_call: TRBJ2-7; cdr3_aa: CASSWEVSYEQYF; cdr3_nt: TGCGCCAGCAGCTGGGAGGTCTCCTACGAGCAGTACTTC
d_call: NA; v_call: TRBV7-3; clone_size: once; j_call: TRBJ2-3; cdr3_aa: CASSSLSSTDTQYF; cdr3_nt: TGTGCCAGCAGCTCCCTGAGTAGTACAGATACGCAGTATTTT
d_call: NA; v_call: TRBV5-1; clone_size: NA; j_call: TRBJ1-2; cdr3_aa: CASSQGPQRYGYTF; cdr3_nt: TGCGCCAGCAGCCAGGGGCCCCAGCGATATGGCTACACCTTC
d_call: TRBD2; v_call: TRBV5-1; clone_size: NA; j_call: TRBJ2-3; cdr3_aa: CASSLTSGSTDTQYF; cdr3_nt: TGCGCCAGCAGCCTAACTAGCGGGAGCACAGATACGCAGTATTTT
d_call: NA; v_call: TRBV7-2; clone_size: NA; j_call: TRBJ1-2; cdr3_aa: CASSLNMIRDGYGYTF; cdr3_nt: TGTGCCAGCAGCCTTAATATGATCAGGGATGGCTATGGCTACACCTTC
d_call: TRBD2; v_call: TRBV4-3; clone_size: NA; j_call: TRBJ2-1; cdr3_aa: CASSPFLAGVGNEQFF; cdr3_nt: TGCGCCAGCAGCCCGTTTCTTGCGGGAGTTGGAAATGAGCAGTTCTTC
d_call: NA; v_call: TRBV11-2; clone_size: NA; j_call: TRBJ2-1; cdr3_aa: CASTEGFGNEQFF; cdr3_nt: TGTGCCAGCACGGAGGGGTTTGGGAATGAGCAGTTCTTC
d_call: NA; v_call: TRBV19; clone_size: NA; j_call: TRBJ2-4; cdr3_aa: CASSTGTRGTIQYF; cdr3_nt: TGTGCCTCCAGTACAGGGACAAGGGGGACCATTCAGTACTTC
d_call: NA; v_call: TRBV18; clone_size: NA; j_call: TRBJ2-1; cdr3_aa: CASSPDNEQFF; cdr3_nt: TGTGCCAGCTCACCAGACAATGAGCAGTTCTTC
d_call: TRBD2; v_call: TRBV7-2; clone_size: NA; j_call: TRBJ2-7; cdr3_aa: CASSLAVAGAGEQYF; cdr3_nt: TGTGCCAGCAGCTTAGCCGTAGCGGGAGCTGGGGAGCAGTACTTC
d_call: NA; v_call: TRBV6-6; clone_size: NA; j_call: TRBJ1-1; cdr3_aa: CASSYFGQQNTEAFF; cdr3_nt: TGTGCCAGCAGTTACTTCGGGCAGCAGAACACTGAAGCTTTCTTT
d_call: TRBD1; v_call: TRBV29-1; clone_size: NA; j_call: TRBJ1-4; cdr3_aa: CSVEGEVGTGDEKLFF; cdr3_nt: TGCAGCGTTGAAGGGGAGGTCGGGACAGGTGACGAAAAACTGTTTTTT
d_call: TRBD1; v_call: TRBV7-8; clone_size: NA; j_call: TRBJ2-3; cdr3_aa: CASSLGQGPDTQYF; cdr3_nt: TGTGCCAGCAGCCTAGGACAGGGGCCAGATACGCAGTATTTT
d_call: TRBD2; v_call: TRBV19; clone_size: NA; j_call: TRBJ2-3; cdr3_aa: CASSTTSGISTDTQYF; cdr3_nt: TGTGCCAGTAGTACGACTAGCGGGATTAGCACAGATACGCAGTATTTT
d_call: NA; v_call: TRBV30; clone_size: NA; j_call: TRBJ1-2; cdr3_aa: CAWSGDYGYTF; cdr3_nt: TGTGCCTGGAGTGGAGACTATGGCTACACCTTC
d_call: TRBD1; v_call: TRBV7-8; clone_size: NA; j_call: TRBJ1-4; cdr3_aa: CASSLGGGAGKLFF; cdr3_nt: TGTGCCAGCAGCTTAGGAGGGGGCGCGGGAAAACTGTTTTTT
d_call: TRBD2; v_call: TRBV9; clone_size: NA; j_call: TRBJ2-5; cdr3_aa: CASSAGSPLAGETQYF; cdr3_nt: TGTGCCAGCAGCGCGGGGAGCCCACTAGCGGGAGAGACCCAGTACTTC
d_call: NA; v_call: TRBV7-2; clone_size: NA; j_call: TRBJ2-1; cdr3_aa: CASSLDRASYNEQFF; cdr3_nt: TGTGCCAGCAGCTTAGACAGGGCCTCCTACAATGAGCAGTTCTTC
d_call: TRBD2; v_call: TRBV2; clone_size: once; j_call: TRBJ2-1; cdr3_aa: CASRLADSSYNEQFF; cdr3_nt: TGTGCCAGCAGACTAGCGGACAGCTCCTACAATGAGCAGTTCTTC
d_call: TRBD1; v_call: TRBV2; clone_size: NA; j_call: TRBJ1-2; cdr3_aa: CASSGATGGDYGYTF; cdr3_nt: TGTGCCAGCAGCGGGGCGACAGGGGGCGACTATGGCTACACCTTC
d_call: NA; v_call: TRBV27; clone_size: NA; j_call: TRBJ2-3; cdr3_aa: CASSPDQILTDTQYF; cdr3_nt: TGTGCCAGCAGTCCGGACCAGATACTAACAGATACGCAGTATTTT
d_call: NA; v_call: TRBV20-1; clone_size: NA; j_call: TRBJ2-5; cdr3_aa: CSASHQETQYF; cdr3_nt: TGCAGTGCTAGTCACCAAGAGACCCAGTACTTC
d_call: NA; v_call: TRBV6-5; clone_size: NA; j_call: TRBJ2-7; cdr3_aa: CASSYSMAYEQYF; cdr3_nt: TGTGCCAGCAGTTACTCGATGGCCTACGAGCAGTACTTC
d_call: NA; v_call: TRBV19; clone_size: NA; j_call: TRBJ2-3; cdr3_aa: CASSIRQTDTQYF; cdr3_nt: TGTGCCAGTAGTATCCGACAGACAGATACGCAGTATTTT
d_call: TRBD1; v_call: TRBV5-6; clone_size: NA; j_call: TRBJ1-2; cdr3_aa: CASSWGQGGTGFGGYTF; cdr3_nt: TGTGCCAGCAGCTGGGGACAGGGGGGAACGGGGTTTGGTGGCTACACCTTC
d_call: NA; v_call: TRBV7-2; clone_size: NA; j_call: TRBJ2-1; cdr3_aa: CASSLAWVNEQFF; cdr3_nt: TGTGCCAGCAGCTTAGCTTGGGTCAATGAGCAGTTCTTC
d_call: NA; v_call: TRBV20-1; clone_size: NA; j_call: TRBJ2-7; cdr3_aa: CSAWVNEQYF; cdr3_nt: TGCAGTGCTTGGGTTAACGAGCAGTACTTC
d_call: NA; v_call: TRBV10-3; clone_size: NA; j_call: TRBJ2-7; cdr3_aa: CAISDSRARPYF; cdr3_nt: TGTGCCATCAGTGATAGTCGGGCCCGACCGTACTTC
d_call: NA; v_call: TRBV6-6; clone_size: NA; j_call: TRBJ2-2; cdr3_aa: CASTITGELFF; cdr3_nt: TGTGCCAGCACAATAACCGGGGAGCTGTTTTTT
d_call: NA; v_call: TRBV5-6; clone_size: NA; j_call: TRBJ2-6; cdr3_aa: CASSLGPGHMAGANVLTF; cdr3_nt: TGTGCCAGCAGCTTGGGCCCAGGGCACATGGCTGGGGCCAACGTCCTGACTTTC
d_call: TRBD1; v_call: TRBV5-1; clone_size: once; j_call: TRBJ2-5; cdr3_aa: CASSPSARVGQGAGTQYF; cdr3_nt: TGCGCCAGCAGCCCATCCGCCCGGGTTGGACAGGGGGCGGGGACCCAGTACTTC
d_call: TRBD1; v_call: TRBV9; clone_size: few; j_call: TRBJ1-2; cdr3_aa: CASSVGQAVYGYTF; cdr3_nt: TGTGCCAGCAGCGTCGGACAGGCGGTCTATGGCTACACCTTC
d_call: NA; v_call: TRBV4-3; clone_size: NA; j_call: TRBJ1-2; cdr3_aa: CASSQGTLLSGGYTF; cdr3_nt: TGCGCCAGCAGCCAGGGGACACTCCTGTCAGGTGGCTACACCTTC
d_call: NA; v_call: TRBV30; clone_size: NA; j_call: TRBJ1-6; cdr3_aa: CAWSSGREYSPLHF; cdr3_nt: TGTGCCTGGAGTTCCGGACGGGAGTATTCACCCCTCCACTTT
d_call: NA; v_call: TRBV7-2; clone_size: NA; j_call: TRBJ2-7; cdr3_aa: CASSQMGLSYEQYF; cdr3_nt: TGTGCCAGCAGCCAAATGGGACTGTCCTACGAGCAGTACTTC